This T cell receptor (beta chain) appears in the sequencing data of a study of PD-1 blockade in mismatch repair-deficient tumors. Sequenced by immunoSEQ multiplex PCR; TCRdb stores in-frame clones only, minus some. The table lists approximately 16,000 clones, approximately 87% of them singletons. Mismatch repair deficiency was confirmed in all patients, by PCR or immunohistochemistry. TCR sequencing covered a few patients who responded to pembrolizumab. The CDR3 loop spans 15 amino acids. Trimming shortened V by 0 bases and J by 4 bases, and 12 bases separated the two germline ends. CDR1 and CDR2 (germline): KGHSH, LQKENI.

The TCR sequence derives from an adult with mismatch repair-deficient cancer. The source was PBMCs, collected less than 25 weeks after starting pembrolizumab. V is TRBV18 and J is TRBJ1-1; D is possibly TRBD1 (6 bases). The CDR3 coding sequence is TGTGCCAGCTCACCACCGCAGGGGTGGACCACTGAAGCTTTCTTT. It specifies CASSPPQGWTTEAFF.